The 22 T cell receptor beta chains listed next were all sequenced from one sample in a study of vaccination and CD4 T cells after COVID-19. As to treatment: 10-day PBMC culture with coronavirus spike peptide pools or control peptides (ViraFEST assay). Sequencing of cultured CD4+ T cell DNA used the Oncomine TCR Beta short-read assay. Via MiXCR, TCRdb re-called the PCR reads, giving one row per CDR3 protein. The sample contains about 23,000 distinct CDR3 sequences, approximately 67% of which appear only once. No antigen has been assigned to these receptors. The sample here was CD4+ T cells from blood, cultured in vitro, taken after SARS-CoV-2 vaccination. The receptor source for this set is a human donor who received a COVID-19 vaccine.

This chain connects TRBV6-1 to TRBJ2-5; no clear D gene. This CDR3 spans 14 amino acids. The germline V gene has CDR1 MNHNS and CDR2 SASEGT. V lost 7 bases and J lost 1, with 13 bases in between. The chain's CDR3 is CASTLDRIQETQYF. In nucleotides, the CDR3 is TGTGCCAGCACCCTAGATCGAATCCAAGAGACCCAGTACTTC.

CDR3 sequence reads: CASSPGGSYNEQFF. The CDR3 coding sequence is TGCGCCAGCAGTCCGGGGGGGTCCTACAATGAGCAGTTCTTC. The chain employs TRBV10-1 and TRBJ2-1, with TRBD2 matching 8 bases. Trimming took 5 bases from V and 1 from J; bases not matched to a gene: 1. Looked up from germline, CDR1 is WNHNN and CDR2 is SYGVQD (reference sequence). The CDR3 is 14 residues long.

The chain links TRBV6-5 to TRBJ1-6, with TRBD1 matching 8 bases. The germline gives CDR1 MNHEY, CDR2 SVGAGI. CDR3 length: 17 amino acids. V trimming: 0 bases; J trimming: 0 bases; junction bases outside the gene matches: 1. The CDR3 region has the DNA TGTGCCAGCAGTTACTCCGGGACAGGCTCCTATAATTCACCCCTCCACTTT. Amino acids: CASSYSGTGSYNSPLHF.

In nucleotides, the CDR3 is TGTGCCAGCAGCTTAGCAGTCAATCAGCCCCAGCATTTT. Translating gives CASSLAVNQPQHF. The chain links TRBV7-2 to TRBJ1-5, with D uncertain. Germline loops: CDR1 SGHTA, CDR2 FQGNSA. The CDR3 has 13 residues. Trimming stripped 0 bases from V and 3 bases from J, with 3 bases between. The full variable domain, completed using reference TRBV7-2 and TRBJ1-5, is GAGVSQSPSNKVTEKGKDVELRCDPISGHTALYWYRQSLGQGLEFLIYFQGNSAPDKSGLPSDRFSAERTGGSVSTLTIQRTQQEDSAVYLCASSLAVNQPQHFGDGTRLSIL.

The table lists this clonotype with a few counts. The V and J genes are TRBV27 and TRBJ2-2, with 9 bases aligning to TRBD1. The length of the CDR3 is 14 residues. Germline V CDR1 and CDR2: MNHEY, SMNVEV (reference sequence). V was pared by 4 bases and J by 4 bases, with 1 base of the junction left unmatched. The CDR3 reads CASSWTGVTGELFF. The CDR3 region has the DNA TGTGCCAGCAGTTGGACAGGGGTCACCGGGGAGCTGTTTTTT.

This clonotype is categorized as medium-sized. The V call is TRBV20-1, the J call TRBJ1-2; a weak D match, TRBD1 (5 bases). The CDR3 spans 15 residues. Germline V gene data show CDR1 as DFQATT and CDR2 as SNEGSKA (reference sequence). The V end lost 3 bases, the J end lost 6 bases, and 20 bases lay between the germline ends. CDR3 in DNA: TGCAGTGCTAGTAGGTTTTCATCGGGGGAGGATGGCTACACCTTC. Residues: CSASRFSSGEDGYTF.

V and J are TRBV30 and TRBJ2-3, with D possibly TRBD2 on 5 matching bases. The CDR3 extends over 14 amino acids. The V end lost 0 bases, the J end lost 4 bases, and 11 bases lay between the germline ends. Germline V gene lookup returns CDR1 GTSNPN and CDR2 SVGIG (reference sequence). CDR3 coding DNA: TGTGCCTGGAGTGTGGGAAGAGCGGCAGATACGCAGTATTTT. Its protein product is CAWSVGRAADTQYF.

In this sample, this clonotype turned up once. Germline is not matched at one junction end, which may reflect a read error. The V gene is TRBV6-1, the J gene TRBJ1-6, with TRBD1 matching 9 bases. Germline CDR1 and CDR2: MNHNS and SASEGT. This CDR3 has 17 residues. The CDR3 coding sequence is TGTGCCAGCAGGTGGGGACAGACAGGGGGTTATAATTCACCCCCCCACTTT. It yields the protein CASRWGQTGGYNSPPHF.

The V and J genes are TRBV6-4 and TRBJ2-5; TRBD2 matches 10 bases. CDR3 length: 13 residues. The V gene end was trimmed by 4 bases and the J gene end by 4 bases; junction bases not matched to a gene: 0. CDR1 and CDR2 (germline): MRHNA, SNTAGT. The CDR3 DNA sequence: TGTGCCAGCAGTGGGACTAGCGGAGAGACCCAGTACTTC. As protein: CASSGTSGETQYF.

J is TRBJ2-7 and V is TRBV15; no reliable D call. This CDR3 spans 15 amino acids. Germline V gene data show CDR1 as LNHNV and CDR2 as YYDKDF (reference sequence). Trimming shortened V by 0 bases and J by 0 bases, and 9 bases separated the two germline ends. CDR3 sequence: CATSRDLRVSYEQYF. CDR3 nucleotide sequence: TGTGCCACCAGCAGAGATCTTAGAGTCTCCTACGAGCAGTACTTC.

The CDR3, as DNA: TGTGCCAGCAGTTCTTCCGGGGGGGCTGAAGCTTTCTTT. The encoded protein is CASSSSGGAEAFF. The chain couples TRBV6-5 to TRBJ1-1, with a possible D match to TRBD1 (5 bases). The CDR3 is 13 residues long. Germline values: CDR1 MNHEY, CDR2 SVGAGI. V was trimmed by 4 bases and J by 6 bases, leaving 12 bases between them.

This chain joins TRBV28 and TRBJ1-2; D is uncertain. CDR3 length equals 11 residues. Trimming took 4 bases from V and 7 from J, leaving 7 bases between them. Looked up from germline, CDR1 is MDHEN and CDR2 is SYDVKM. CDR3 nucleotides: TGTGCCAGCAGTTATAGGTTTGGCTACACCTTC. Translating it yields CASSYRFGYTF.

In its sample, this clonotype was seen a few times. This sequence joins TRBV19 and TRBJ1-5; a weak D match, TRBD1 (5 bases). Germline lookup yields CDR1 LNHDA and CDR2 SQIVND (reference sequence). V gave up 5 bases and J gave up 0 bases, with 11 bases separating them. The CDR3 spans 15 residues. The CDR3 DNA sequence: TGTGCCAGTAGTTATGGGGCAGTTAGCAATCAGCCCCAGCATTTT. It translates to CASSYGAVSNQPQHF.

In DNA, the CDR3 is TGTGCCAGCAGCTTAACGGTAAATCAGCCCCAGCATTTT. It yields the protein CASSLTVNQPQHF. The chain recombines TRBV7-3 with TRBJ1-5; D is ambiguous. V lost 0 bases, J lost 4 bases, and 4 bases lay in between. This CDR3 region has 13 residues. Germline lookup yields CDR1 SGHTA and CDR2 FQGTGA.

This clonotype was seen a few times. The chain couples TRBV2 to TRBJ1-5, with no clear D. Trimming took 2 bases from V and 0 from J, leaving 8 bases between them. This CDR3 contains 15 residues. The germline V gene has CDR1 SNHLY and CDR2 FYNNEI. DNA for the CDR3: TGTGCCAGCAGTGAAACTGTCTATAGCAATCAGCCCCAGCATTTT. It yields the protein CASSETVYSNQPQHF.

CDR3: CASSKKWELSLSGNTIYF. The DNA of the CDR3 is TGTGCCAGCAGCAAAAAATGGGAGCTAAGCCTCTCTGGAAACACCATATATTTT. The chain recombines TRBV21-1 with TRBJ1-3. TRBV21-1 is a documented pseudogene. The CDR3 is 18 amino acids.

The chain couples TRBV7-9 to TRBJ1-2, with D possibly TRBD1 on 5 matching bases. CDR1 and CDR2 from the germline V gene are SEHNR and FQNEAQ (reference sequence). V lost 3 bases and J 3 bases, leaving 11 bases between the germline ends. The CDR3 has 14 residues. For the CDR3, the DNA is TGTGCCAGCAGCTTGAGGACAACCGACTATGGCTACACCTTC. Residues: CASSLRTTDYGYTF.

The rearrangement uses TRBV12-3 or TRBV12-4 and TRBJ2-5; TRBD2 is a possible D gene (7 bases). This CDR3 is 16 amino acids long. The V gene lost 2 bases and the J gene lost 5 bases, with 18 bases spanning the gap. The CDR3 spells CASSLIRGAKEETQYF. In nucleotides, the CDR3 is TGTGCCAGCAGTTTAATCCGGGGGGCGAAAGAGGAGACCCAGTACTTC.

The chain is built from TRBV6-5 and TRBJ2-3, with 7 bases lining up with TRBD2. Germline CDR1 and CDR2: MNHEY and SVGAGI. This CDR3 spans 18 amino acids. With 2 bases clipped from V and 0 bases from J, the junction kept 11 bases outside the gene matches. The CDR3 bases are TGTGCCAGCAGTTACCGATCCGACCTAGCGGCGAGCACAGATACGCAGTATTTT. Translation: CASSYRSDLAASTDTQYF.

V is TRBV18 and J is TRBJ1-5; D ambiguous. This CDR3 has 16 amino acids. V was cut by 2 bases and J by 0 bases, with 11 bases left in between. CDR1 is KGHSH, CDR2 LQKENI, per germline. CDR3 in amino acids: CASSPGSPNSNQPQHF. The CDR3 bases are TGTGCCAGCTCACCAGGTTCCCCCAATAGCAATCAGCCCCAGCATTTT.

This clonotype was picked up a small number of times. The chain is built from TRBV7-2 and TRBJ1-2; weak D call: TRBD1 (5 bases). In germline, CDR1 is SGHTA, CDR2 FQGNSA. The CDR3 has 14 residues. The V gene lost 5 bases and the J gene lost 7 bases, with 17 bases spanning the gap. The CDR3 sequence is CASSPDQGSFGYTF. The CDR3 nucleotides read TGTGCCAGCAGCCCAGACCAGGGATCGTTTGGCTACACCTTC. The full variable domain, completed using reference TRBV7-2 and TRBJ1-2, is GAGVSQSPSNKVTEKGKDVELRCDPISGHTALYWYRQSLGQGLEFLIYFQGNSAPDKSGLPSDRFSAERTGGSVSTLTIQRTQQEDSAVYLCASSPDQGSFGYTFGSGTRLTVV.

The chain combines TRBV20-1 with TRBJ1-5; maybe TRBD1 (5 bases). Germline loops: CDR1 DFQATT, CDR2 SNEGSKA (reference sequence). This CDR3 is 14 amino acids long. V dropped 3 bases and J dropped 2 bases, with 11 bases sitting between them. The CDR3 DNA reads TGCAGTGCTAGCGGGGGATGGGGCAATCAGCCCCAGCATTTT. Translated, it gives CSASGGWGNQPQHF.